This T cell receptor beta chain appears in the sequencing data of a study of post-analysis software for immune sequencing data. Study-level results: Batch-matched samples strongly co-clustered by F measure. A significant reduction in normalized Chao1 diversity was observed in multiple sclerosis patients versus controls.

cDNA libraries of TCR beta carried unique molecular identifiers. Each CDR3 protein is one row after TCRdb ran MiXCR on the PCR reads. Among over 300,000 distinct CDR3 sequences listed, around 33% were seen once. Note on this clonotype: Its antigen is still unknown.

Sample: blood. This sequence originates from a girl aged 10 to 17 with multiple sclerosis.

CDR3: CASSQDFSTAEAFF. In DNA, the CDR3 is TGTGCCAGCAGCCAAGATTTTTCGACAGCTGAAGCTTTCTTT. V usage is TRBV14 and J usage is TRBJ1-1; a weak D match, TRBD1 (5 bases). The V and J ends lost 0 bases and 6 bases respectively, with 11 bases between them. The CDR3 has 14 amino acids. Germline V lookup: CDR1 SGHDN, CDR2 FVKESK.